Listed below are T cell receptor beta chains from one sample, sequenced in a study of blood T cell repertoires in COVID-19. Some clones are missing from TCRdb's copy, which holds only in-frame ones; the method was immunoSEQ multiplex PCR. The sample records 150,000 to 200,000 clones, more than 80% being singletons. The source material was peripheral blood. The receptors derive from a man between 60 and 75 years old with acute or convalescent COVID-19. Both conserved end residues are trimmed from each CDR3. D genes are given only for firm matches.

CDR3: ASSEGQVASTDTQY
V: TRBV5-1
J: TRBJ2-3
D: TRBD1

CDR3: ASSEAAQRAYGYT
V: TRBV6-1
J: TRBJ1-2
D: -

CDR3: ASSEYTSTDTQY
V: TRBV25-1
J: TRBJ2-3
D: -

CDR3: ASSFSRDQETQY
V: TRBV5-4
J: TRBJ2-5
D: -

CDR3: ASSVLEGPQNIQY
V: TRBV9
J: TRBJ2-4
D: -

CDR3: ASSLGQNYGYT
V: TRBV27
J: TRBJ1-2
D: TRBD1

CDR3: AIRDGAGGNQPQH
V: TRBV10-3
J: TRBJ1-5
D: -

CDR3: ASSSETRSPYEQY
V: TRBV6-5
J: TRBJ2-7
D: -

CDR3: ASTSAGVRKTQY
V: TRBV7-8
J: TRBJ2-5
D: TRBD2

CDR3: ARSRDRNTGELF
V: TRBV2
J: TRBJ2-2
D: TRBD1

CDR3: ASSQRERTGTNYGYT
V: TRBV4-1
J: TRBJ1-2
D: TRBD1

CDR3: ASSFISGANTGELF
V: TRBV7-2
J: TRBJ2-2
D: TRBD2

CDR3: ASSFKGPTEAF
V: TRBV5-6
J: TRBJ1-1
D: -

CDR3: ATRTAPSSYEQY
V: TRBV6-5
J: TRBJ2-7
D: -

CDR3: ASSPRTKADTQY
V: TRBV9
J: TRBJ2-3
D: -

CDR3: ASSPPGQGLNEQF
V: TRBV18
J: TRBJ2-1
D: TRBD1

CDR3: ASSYDRGLGEQY
V: TRBV6-5
J: TRBJ2-7
D: TRBD1

CDR3: ASSLSLPNSNQPQH
V: TRBV13
J: TRBJ1-5
D: -

CDR3: ASSFTGVGASPNYGYT
V: TRBV11-2
J: TRBJ1-2
D: -

CDR3: ASTATPGLGNEQF
V: TRBV6-5
J: TRBJ2-1
D: -

CDR3: SARWGGEQY
V: TRBV20-1
J: TRBJ2-7
D: TRBD2

CDR3: AWKLGQGASSPLH
V: TRBV30
J: TRBJ1-6
D: TRBD1

CDR3: ASTPASGGSAYEQY
V: TRBV19
J: TRBJ2-7
D: TRBD2

CDR3: ASSPSIGTGGTDTQY
V: TRBV18
J: TRBJ2-3
D: TRBD1

CDR3: AWTTGGNTIY
V: TRBV30
J: TRBJ1-3
D: TRBD1

CDR3: ATSRGDRGSYNEQF
V: TRBV15
J: TRBJ2-1
D: TRBD1

CDR3: ASSLRTGGRTNEKLF
V: TRBV5-1
J: TRBJ1-4
D: TRBD1

CDR3: ASSLRVGTGNEKLF
V: TRBV7-3
J: TRBJ1-4
D: TRBD1

CDR3: ASSLSSLGNQPQH
V: TRBV27
J: TRBJ1-5
D: -

CDR3: ASSQKGGSGANVLT
V: TRBV11-2
J: TRBJ2-6
D: -

CDR3: ASSFSAANEKLF
V: TRBV7-2
J: TRBJ1-4
D: -

CDR3: ASSFRTSGPSTDTQY
V: TRBV7-9
J: TRBJ2-3
D: TRBD2

CDR3: ASLRGPYGYT
V: TRBV2
J: TRBJ1-2
D: TRBD1

CDR3: ASSLGGWRSSYT
V: TRBV7-2
J: TRBJ1-2
D: -

CDR3: ASSDNYNSPLH
V: TRBV10-2
J: TRBJ1-6
D: -

CDR3: ASSIVYERPQH
V: TRBV19
J: TRBJ1-5
D: -